The clone carrying this TCR beta chain was picked up a small number of times. This sample stems from a study of blood T cells in healthy people across ages. A second PCR, run for about 6 to 11 cycles, used a sample-barcoded 5' primer plus a J-beta primer mix. Samples each returned at least 2.5 million CDR3-containing paired-end reads. TCRdb reprocessed the 5' RACE reads via MiXCR and lists one record per CDR3 protein. The table shows 800,000 to 950,000 distinct CDR3 sequences, with 25% to 30% occurring only once. Every sample yielded at least 6 million isolated PBMCs. These data were also reused for a study on T cells of mothers and their children. That study reports: Every mother supplied over 8 million TCR beta CDR3 reads and every child 2.5 million to 3.5 million.

Sequenced material: blood. This clonotype was sampled from a woman between 40 and 50 years old in good health.

CDR3 loop: CASSSSGLAGVAGTQYF. CDR3 bases: TGTGCCAGCAGTTCCTCGGGACTAGCGGGGGTGGCTGGTACGCAGTATTTT. V is TRBV28 and J is TRBJ2-3, with TRBD2 matching 14 bases. Trimming at V came to 4 bases and at J to 8 bases, leaving 11 bases not matched to a gene. CDR1 MDHEN and CDR2 SYDVKM come from the germline V gene. CDR3 length equals 17 residues.